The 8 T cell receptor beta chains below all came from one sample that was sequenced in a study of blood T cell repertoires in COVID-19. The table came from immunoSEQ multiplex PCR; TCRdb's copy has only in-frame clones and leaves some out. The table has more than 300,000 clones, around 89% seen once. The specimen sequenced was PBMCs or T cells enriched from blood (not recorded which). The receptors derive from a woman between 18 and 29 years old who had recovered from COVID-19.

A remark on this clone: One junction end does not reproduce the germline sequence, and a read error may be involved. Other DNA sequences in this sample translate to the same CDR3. Here the CDR3 reads CASSPIGGAGGYTF. In DNA form, the CDR3 reads TGTGCTAGCAGCCCCATAGGGGGGGCGGGCGGCTACACCTTC. The rearrangement links TRBV7-2 to TRBJ1-2; D is possibly TRBD1 (6 bases). The CDR3 is made up of 14 amino acids. Looked up from germline, CDR1 is SGHTA and CDR2 is FQGNSA.

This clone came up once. This CDR3 reads CASSWGQDGGTQYF. The CDR3 DNA reads as TGTGCCAGCAGTTGGGGGCAGGATGGGGGGACCCAGTACTTC. The chain recombines TRBV28 with TRBJ2-5, with TRBD1 as a possible D gene (6 bases). Germline V gene lookup returns CDR1 MDHEN and CDR2 SYDVKM. The CDR3 is made up of 14 amino acids. The ends were cut back, 4 bases at V and 7 bases at J, with 16 bases in the middle.

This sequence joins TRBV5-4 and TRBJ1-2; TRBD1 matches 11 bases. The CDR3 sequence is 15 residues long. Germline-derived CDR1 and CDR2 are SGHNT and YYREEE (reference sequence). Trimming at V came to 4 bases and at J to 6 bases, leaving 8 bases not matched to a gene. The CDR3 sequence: CASSPRTGGGNGYTF. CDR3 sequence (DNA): TGTGCCAGCAGCCCTCGGACAGGGGGCGGGAATGGCTACACCTTC. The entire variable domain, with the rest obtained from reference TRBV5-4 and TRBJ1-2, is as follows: ETGVTQSPTHLIKTRGQQVTLRCSSQSGHNTVSWYQQALGQGPQFIFQYYREEENGRGNFPPRFSGLQFPNYSSELNVNALELDDSALYLCASSPRTGGGNGYTFGSGTRLTVV.

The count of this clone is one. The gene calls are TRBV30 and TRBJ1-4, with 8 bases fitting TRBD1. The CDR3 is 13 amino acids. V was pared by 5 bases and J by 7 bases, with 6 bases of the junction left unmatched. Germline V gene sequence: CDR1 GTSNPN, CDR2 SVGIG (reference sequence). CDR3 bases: TGTGCCTGGGGAGGACAGGGAACTGAAAAACTGTTTTTT. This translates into CAWGGQGTEKLFF.

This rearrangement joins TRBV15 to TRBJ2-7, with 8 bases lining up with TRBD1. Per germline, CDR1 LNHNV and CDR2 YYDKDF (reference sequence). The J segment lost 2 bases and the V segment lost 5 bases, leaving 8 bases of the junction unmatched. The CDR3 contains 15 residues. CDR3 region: CATSLHRGSAYEQYF. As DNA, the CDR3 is TGTGCCACCAGCTTACACAGGGGGTCGGCCTACGAGCAGTACTTC.

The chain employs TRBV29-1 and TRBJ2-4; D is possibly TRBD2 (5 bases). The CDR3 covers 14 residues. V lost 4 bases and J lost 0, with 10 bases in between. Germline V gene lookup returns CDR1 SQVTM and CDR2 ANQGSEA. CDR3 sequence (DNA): TGCAGCGTTGGAGGGATGGAAGCCAAAAACATTCAGTACTTC. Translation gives CSVGGMEAKNIQYF.

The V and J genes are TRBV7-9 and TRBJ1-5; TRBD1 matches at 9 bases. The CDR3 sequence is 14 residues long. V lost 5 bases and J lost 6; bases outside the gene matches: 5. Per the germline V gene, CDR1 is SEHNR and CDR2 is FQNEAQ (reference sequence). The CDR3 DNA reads TGTGCCAGCAGCGATTGGGACAGGGCTCAGCCCCAGCATTTT. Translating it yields CASSDWDRAQPQHF.

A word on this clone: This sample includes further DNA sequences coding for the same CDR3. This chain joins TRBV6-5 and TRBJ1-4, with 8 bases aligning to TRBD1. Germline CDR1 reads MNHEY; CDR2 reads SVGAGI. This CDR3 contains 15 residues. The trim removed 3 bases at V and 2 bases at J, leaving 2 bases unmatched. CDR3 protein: CASSYTGGTNEKLFF. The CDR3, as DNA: TGTGCCAGCAGTTATACAGGGGGGACTAATGAAAAACTGTTTTTT.